The sequence of this T cell receptor (beta chain) was determined in a study of beta chain features in type 1 diabetes. Study-wide results and limits: Fewer junction insertions and more nucleotide deletions appeared in type 1 diabetes patients.

Reverse transcribing all isolated RNA meant expressed TCRB transcripts were sequenced. Only in-frame clones appear in the TCRdb table, and some are missing; sequencing was by immunoSEQ multiplex PCR. The repertoire holds roughly 180,000 clones, with about an eighth as singletons. Trimming left V 4 bases short and J 0 bases short, with 13 bases between. Germline CDR1 is SGHRS and CDR2 is YFSETQ. The CDR3 consists of 15 residues. CD45RO/CCR7/CD25/CD127/CD95/CD27 separated CD4+ naive, central memory, regulatory and stem cell-like memory cells by sorting. This clone showed up just a few times. Antigen specificity is unknown.

The sequence was collected from a woman aged 18-30 years in good health. The J gene is TRBJ1-1, the V gene TRBV5-1, with unresolved D. Sequencing input: central memory CD4+ T cells from blood. In nucleotides, the CDR3 is TGCGCCAGCAGCCGTGTCGCGGGAGTGAACACTGAAGCTTTCTTT. It specifies CASSRVAGVNTEAFF. The whole variable domain, remainder taken from reference TRBV5-1 and TRBJ1-1, is KAGVTQTPRYLIKTRGQQVTLSCSPISGHRSVSWYQQTPGQGLQFLFEYFSETQRNKGNFPGRFSGRQFSNSRSEMNVSTLELGDSALYLCASSRVAGVNTEAFFGQGTRLTVV.